This T cell receptor (beta chain) is from a study of tumor-infiltrating lymphocytes in oesophageal squamous cell carcinoma. TCRdb used MiXCR to reprocess the PCR reads, holding one entry per CDR3 protein. The profile shows over 10,000 distinct CDR3 sequences, less than 55% of them singletons. The sequence was collected from a female donor with esophageal squamous cell carcinoma. Material: esophageal tumor tissue.

For the CDR3, the DNA is TGTGCCAGCAGCTTAGCGCGAAGGGAAACAGTGAACACTGAAGCTTTCTTT. It is translated as CASSLARRETVNTEAFF. The rearrangement joins TRBV7-2 to TRBJ1-1; D gene ambiguous. The V end was cut by 0 bases, the J end by 0 bases, with 14 bases between. This CDR3 contains 17 residues. Germline values: CDR1 SGHTA, CDR2 FQGNSA.